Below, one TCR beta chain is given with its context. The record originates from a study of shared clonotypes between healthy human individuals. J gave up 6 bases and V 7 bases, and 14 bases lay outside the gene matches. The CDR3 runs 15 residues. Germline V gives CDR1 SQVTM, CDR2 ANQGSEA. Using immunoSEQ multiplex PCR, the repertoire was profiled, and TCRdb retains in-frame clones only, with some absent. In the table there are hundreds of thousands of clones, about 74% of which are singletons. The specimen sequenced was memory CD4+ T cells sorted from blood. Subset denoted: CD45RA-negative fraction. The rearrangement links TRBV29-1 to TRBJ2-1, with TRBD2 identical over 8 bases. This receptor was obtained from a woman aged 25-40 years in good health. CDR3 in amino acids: CSAQSGTRRSNEQFF. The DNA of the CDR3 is TGCAGCGCACAATCCGGGACTAGGAGATCCAATGAGCAGTTCTTC.